These T cell receptor beta chains were read from a single sample in a study of blood T cell repertoires in COVID-19. Produced via immunoSEQ multiplex PCR; TCRdb's table is partial and in-frame only. The sample shows roughly 200,000 clones, roughly 90% of them seen only once. Sequenced material: peripheral blood. The source is a man in his forties or fifties with acute or convalescent COVID-19. The CDR3 runs from the conserved cysteine through the conserved F or W. A D gene is named only where the DNA matches it firmly. For some rows the clone size is stated as once, few or many, or as a class when expanded; others skip it.

D	J	size	V	DNA	CDR3
-	TRBJ1-2	-	TRBV5-1	TGCGCCAGCAAAAGGGGGAGAGACTATGGCTACACCTTC	CASKRGRDYGYTF
TRBD1	TRBJ2-2	-	TRBV10-3	TGTGCCATCAGTGACGCCAGGGGGTACACCGGGGAGCTGTTTTTT	CAISDARGYTGELFF
-	TRBJ1-2	-	TRBV27	TGTGCCAGCAGTCCCCGGCGGGGGCTCTTTTTTAACTATGGCTACACCTTC	CASSPRRGLFFNYGYTF
TRBD1	TRBJ1-1	-	TRBV5-1	TGCGCCAGCAGCCTGGAAGGATTCTGGGGACAGCCCAACACTGAAGCTTTCTTT	CASSLEGFWGQPNTEAFF
-	TRBJ2-1	once	TRBV20-1	TGCAGTGCCCCTTACGGTAATGAGCAGTTCTTC	CSAPYGNEQFF
-	TRBJ1-2	-	TRBV6-5	TGTGCCAGCAGTTATGGCACCACTAACTATGGCTACACCTTC	CASSYGTTNYGYTF
-	TRBJ1-4	-	TRBV3-1/TRBV3-2	TGTGCCAGCAGCCGCGGGGGACTGGAAGAAAAACTGTTTTTT	CASSRGGLEEKLFF
TRBD1	TRBJ1-1	-	TRBV19	TGTGCCAGTAGCCGTGGACAGGGGGTATCGAGGAACACTGAAGCTTTCTTT	CASSRGQGVSRNTEAFF
-	TRBJ2-7	-	TRBV6-1	TGTGCCAGCAGTGAAGCTTCCCAGGGGCCTACCTACGAGCAGTACTTC	CASSEASQGPTYEQYF
-	TRBJ2-1	-	TRBV24-1	TGTGCCACCTCCCCTGGAGACCCCTACAATGAGCAGTTCTTC	CATSPGDPYNEQFF
-	TRBJ1-5	once	TRBV6-5	TGTGCCAGCTCCCGACAGGTCCTTCAGGGGCAGCCCCAGCATTTT	CASSRQVLQGQPQHF
TRBD1	TRBJ1-2	-	TRBV5-1	TGCGCCAGCAGCTCCGACAGGGGTATAGATGGCTACACCTTC	CASSSDRGIDGYTF
TRBD1	TRBJ2-7	-	TRBV29-1	TGCAGCGTTGGCGGACAGGGCTGGTACGAGCAGTACTTC	CSVGGQGWYEQYF
TRBD2	TRBJ2-5	-	TRBV5-1	TGCGCCAGCAGCTTGAGGCTTCTAGCGGGGGAGACCCAGTACTTC	CASSLRLLAGETQYF
TRBD2	TRBJ2-7	once	TRBV30	TGTGCCTGGAGTGTACTAGCGGGGGGCAACTACGAGCAGTACTTC	CAWSVLAGGNYEQYF
-	TRBJ2-2	-	TRBV5-4	TGTGCCAGCAGCTTGGATGCCAGGGTGAACACCGGGGAGCTGTTTTTT	CASSLDARVNTGELFF
TRBD2	TRBJ2-1	-	TRBV11-2	TGTGCCAGCAGCTTAGAAGCCTATGGGAGGGGTCAGTACAATGAGCAGTTCTTC	CASSLEAYGRGQYNEQFF
-	TRBJ1-5	-	TRBV11-2	TGTGCCAGCAGCCCTGGCTCAGGGTCGGGTCAGCCCCAGCATTTT	CASSPGSGSGQPQHF
-	TRBJ2-3	-	TRBV7-8	TGTGCCAGCAGCTTCCGGGGAACAGATACGCAGTATTTT	CASSFRGTDTQYF
-	TRBJ2-3	-	TRBV5-4	TGTGCCAGCAGCTTGGGGGGCATATTCGTAGATACGCAGTATTTT	CASSLGGIFVDTQYF
-	TRBJ1-1	-	TRBV29-1	TGCAGCGTTGAAGATGTAAGGGGCGGGGGCACTGAAGCTTTCTTT	CSVEDVRGGGTEAFF
-	TRBJ2-7	-	TRBV28	TGTGCCAGCAGTTTAGACCGGCGGAGGGGTTACGAGCAGTACTTC	CASSLDRRRGYEQYF
-	TRBJ2-6	few	TRBV14	TGTGCCAGCAGCCAAGATCCGGGCCGGGGCTCTGGGGCCAACGTCCTGACTTTC	CASSQDPGRGSGANVLTF
-	TRBJ1-1	-	TRBV28	TGTGCCAGCAGTTTAAGTCGCGGAGCTTGGACTGAAGCTTTCTTT	CASSLSRGAWTEAFF
-	TRBJ2-1	-	TRBV11-2	TGTGCCAGCAGCTTAGCGGGACTCCGCTACAATGAGCAGTTCTTC	CASSLAGLRYNEQFF
TRBD1	TRBJ1-2	-	TRBV9	TGTGCCAGCAGCGCCGACAGGGGGCGAGAGGGCTATGGCTACACCTTC	CASSADRGREGYGYTF
TRBD1	TRBJ1-3	-	TRBV5-4	TGTGCCAGCAGCCCCGGACAGGGCCGGTATGGAAACACCATATATTTT	CASSPGQGRYGNTIYF
TRBD1	TRBJ2-3	-	TRBV5-4	TGTGCCAGCAGCTTAGGACAGGGGAACACAGATACGCAGTATTTT	CASSLGQGNTDTQYF
-	TRBJ1-1	few	TRBV5-1	TGCGCCAGCAGCTCTTCTGCGTTGAACACTGAAGCTTTCTTT	CASSSSALNTEAFF
-	TRBJ1-2	once	TRBV30	TGTGCCTGGAGTGTAAGGGGTGGTGGCTACACCTTC	CAWSVRGGGYTF
-	TRBJ1-1	once	TRBV2	TGTGCCAGCAGTTTAAGCGGCTCTGAAGCTTTCTTT	CASSLSGSEAFF
TRBD2	TRBJ2-5	-	TRBV3-1/TRBV3-2	TGTGCCAGCAGCCCCTATTCGGGACTAGTCGGGGAGACCCAGTACTTC	CASSPYSGLVGETQYF
-	TRBJ2-7	-	TRBV7-2	TGTGCCAGCAGCTTACTCTCAGGCGCACCCTACGAGCAGTACTTC	CASSLLSGAPYEQYF
TRBD1	TRBJ2-7	-	TRBV4-3	TGCGCCAGCAGCCAGGTGGACAGGGGCTACCCGAACGAGCAGTACTTC	CASSQVDRGYPNEQYF
TRBD1	TRBJ1-2	-	TRBV29-1	TGCAGCGCTTATACCCAGGGGGAGGATAACTATGGCTACACCTTC	CSAYTQGEDNYGYTF
-	TRBJ1-2	-	TRBV3-1/TRBV3-2	TGTGCCAGCAGCCAGGGGGGGTATGGCTACACCTTC	CASSQGGYGYTF
TRBD1	TRBJ1-2	-	TRBV5-1	TGCGCCAGCAGCCCCAACCCCGGGACAGTGGAGTATGGCTACACCTTC	CASSPNPGTVEYGYTF
TRBD1	TRBJ1-1	-	TRBV5-5	TGTGCCAGCAGCTTGGTGGGCGGGACAGGGAGAATTAACACTGAAGCTTTCTTT	CASSLVGGTGRINTEAFF
-	TRBJ2-3	-	TRBV11-2	TGTGCCAGCAGCCCGAACGGGGTCTACACAGATACGCAGTATTTT	CASSPNGVYTDTQYF
-	TRBJ2-3	-	TRBV6-1	TGTGCCAGCAGTGAAGCGAGTAGGGGCAGGGTTAGCACAGATACGCAGTATTTT	CASSEASRGRVSTDTQYF
TRBD1	TRBJ1-2	-	TRBV28	TGTGCCAGCAGTCCCGCCGGGACAGAAGGCTACACCTTC	CASSPAGTEGYTF
TRBD1	TRBJ2-7	-	TRBV27	TGTGCCAGCAGTTTAGGACAGGGGGTGTACGAGCAGTACTTC	CASSLGQGVYEQYF
-	TRBJ2-2	-	TRBV13	TGTGCCAGCAGCTTAGCTGGGGAGCTGTTTTTT	CASSLAGELFF
TRBD1	TRBJ1-5	-	TRBV6-2/TRBV6-3	TGTGCCAGCAGTAGCGCGGAGGGGGCAGGCAATCAGCCCCAGCATTTT	CASSSAEGAGNQPQHF
-	TRBJ1-2	-	TRBV30	TGTGCCTGGATTCAGGTTGGCTATGGCTACACCTTC	CAWIQVGYGYTF
-	TRBJ2-4	-	TRBV29-1	TGCAGCGTTGAGACAGTAGCCAAAAACATTCAGTACTTC	CSVETVAKNIQYF
TRBD1	TRBJ1-1	-	TRBV28	TGTGCCAGCAGTTTAACACTCGGGACAGGGGGTAACACTGAAGCTTTCTTT	CASSLTLGTGGNTEAFF
-	TRBJ2-7	-	TRBV7-8	TGTGCCAGCAGGCGAATACGGGACACTTCCTACGAGCAGTACTTC	CASRRIRDTSYEQYF
TRBD1	TRBJ2-1	-	TRBV7-3	TGTGCCAGCAGCTTAAGACAGGGTTCTTGGCAGTTCTTC	CASSLRQGSWQFF
-	TRBJ1-5	-	TRBV2	TGTGCCAGCATGGTGGGCACGTATAGCAATCAGCCCCAGCATTTT	CASMVGTYSNQPQHF
-	TRBJ1-5	-	TRBV6-5	TGTGCCAGCAGTTACTCGAGCCCCAGGGGTGGTCAGCCCCAGCATTTT	CASSYSSPRGGQPQHF
-	TRBJ1-3	-	TRBV6-1	TGTGCCAGCAGTGAACCAACGTACCGAACTTTCTCTGGAAACACCATATATTTT	CASSEPTYRTFSGNTIYF
-	TRBJ1-1	-	TRBV7-9	TGTGCCAGCAGCCCCAGACAGTTAAACACTGAAGCTTTCTTT	CASSPRQLNTEAFF
TRBD1	TRBJ1-1	-	TRBV5-4	TGTGCCAGCAGTCGGACAGGGAACACTGAAGCTTTCTTT	CASSRTGNTEAFF
TRBD1	TRBJ1-2	-	TRBV6-6	TGTGCCAGCAGTTACTCTAGGCAGGGGGCGGACTATGGCTACACCTTC	CASSYSRQGADYGYTF
-	TRBJ1-5	-	TRBV6-2/TRBV6-3	TGTGCCAGCAGTTACGAAAGACGCCATCCCGGACAGCAAAATCAGCCCCAGCATTTT	CASSYERRHPGQQNQPQHF
TRBD2	TRBJ2-5	once	TRBV30	TGTGCCTGGAGCGGGGGGGGTGGTGAGACCCAGTACTTC	CAWSGGGGETQYF